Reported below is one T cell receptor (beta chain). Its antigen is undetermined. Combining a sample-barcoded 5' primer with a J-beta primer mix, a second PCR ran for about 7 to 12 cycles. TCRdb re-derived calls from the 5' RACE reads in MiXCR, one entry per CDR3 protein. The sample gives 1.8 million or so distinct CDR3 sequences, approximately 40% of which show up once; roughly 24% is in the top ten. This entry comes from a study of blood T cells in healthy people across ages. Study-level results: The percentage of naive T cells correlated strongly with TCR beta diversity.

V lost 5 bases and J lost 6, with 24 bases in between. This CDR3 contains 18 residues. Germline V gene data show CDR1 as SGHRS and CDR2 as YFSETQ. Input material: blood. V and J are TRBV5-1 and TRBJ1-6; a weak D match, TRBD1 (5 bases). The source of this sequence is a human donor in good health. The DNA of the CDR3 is TGCGCCAGCAGTCCCTGGGGTTGGGGGGACGGGATTAATTCACCCCTCCACTTT. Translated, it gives CASSPWGWGDGINSPLHF.